A selection of T cell receptor beta chains follows, all from one sample in a study of blood T cells in healthy people across ages. TCRdb itself ran the 5' RACE reads through MiXCR, one entry per CDR3 protein. The table has roughly 1.5 million distinct CDR3 sequences, about 42% seen once. Material: blood. The receptors shown here come from a woman aged 18-30 years in good health. Both conserved end residues are part of each CDR3. The order of the fields is CDR3 protein, J gene, V gene.

CDR3: CASSFDVGTEAFF; J: TRBJ1-1; V: TRBV12-3/TRBV12-4
CDR3: CSATNQLNTEAFF; J: TRBJ1-1; V: TRBV29-1
CDR3: CASSGGQGASRSTEAFF; J: TRBJ1-1; V: TRBV9
CDR3: CASSQPGLAHNEQFF; J: TRBJ2-1; V: TRBV3-1
CDR3: CASRFLDEQFF; J: TRBJ2-1; V: TRBV12-3/TRBV12-4
CDR3: CASSKSTGAYGYTF; J: TRBJ1-2; V: TRBV7-2
CDR3: CSAPADISYNEQFF; J: TRBJ2-1; V: TRBV20-1
CDR3: CATSGTRGRGYNEQFF; J: TRBJ2-1; V: TRBV24-1
CDR3: CASSQLRASYEQYF; J: TRBJ2-7; V: TRBV14
CDR3: CASSLTSVNEQFF; J: TRBJ2-1; V: TRBV7-3
CDR3: CASSESNYGYTF; J: TRBJ1-2; V: TRBV2
CDR3: CSARGSVGTPSYNEQFF; J: TRBJ2-1; V: TRBV20-1
CDR3: CSAQDTGTSYEQYF; J: TRBJ2-7; V: TRBV20-1
CDR3: CASSLGSATDTQYF; J: TRBJ2-3; V: TRBV4-3
CDR3: CASSLYGTGYGYTF; J: TRBJ1-2; V: TRBV5-1
CDR3: CASSYTTGHGYTF; J: TRBJ1-2; V: TRBV6-5
CDR3: CSAKRGVTEAFF; J: TRBJ1-1; V: TRBV20-1
CDR3: CASSAGTGGEQYF; J: TRBJ2-7; V: TRBV6-2/TRBV6-3
CDR3: CASRTIQGMNYGYTF; J: TRBJ1-2; V: TRBV6-5
CDR3: CASSYEFMNTEAFF; J: TRBJ1-1; V: TRBV6-2/TRBV6-3
CDR3: CASSLTGNGGGETQYF; J: .; V: TRBV7-2
CDR3: CASSVLAGGPMVDEQYF; J: TRBJ2-5; V: TRBV7-8
CDR3: CSVVEGRANEQYF; J: TRBJ2-7; V: TRBV29-1
CDR3: CSATHLAGGTNEQYF; J: TRBJ2-7; V: TRBV20-1